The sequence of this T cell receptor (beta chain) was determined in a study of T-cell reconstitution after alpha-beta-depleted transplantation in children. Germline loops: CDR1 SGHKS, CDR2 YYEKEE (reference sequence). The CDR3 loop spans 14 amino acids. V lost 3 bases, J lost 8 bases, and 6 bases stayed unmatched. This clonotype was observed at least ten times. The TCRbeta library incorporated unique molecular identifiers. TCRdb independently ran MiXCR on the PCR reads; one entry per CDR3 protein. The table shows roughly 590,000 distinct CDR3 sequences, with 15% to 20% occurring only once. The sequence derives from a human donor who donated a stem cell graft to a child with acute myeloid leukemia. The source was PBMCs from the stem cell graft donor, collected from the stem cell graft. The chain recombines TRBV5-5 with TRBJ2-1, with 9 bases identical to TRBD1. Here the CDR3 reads CASSSRDRAHEQFF. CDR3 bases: TGTGCCAGCAGCTCCCGGGACAGGGCCCATGAGCAGTTCTTC.